This record concerns one T cell receptor (beta chain) sequence. There are 14 residues in the CDR3. Germline V lookup: CDR1 MNHEY, CDR2 SVGAGI. The V gene end was trimmed by 2 bases and the J gene end by 6 bases; junction bases not matched to a gene: 7. This entry is derived from a study of blood T cell repertoires in COVID-19. About the study: PBMCs, B-cell-depleted T cells, or T cells were the source of the cDNA or gDNA that made up the material.

Profiled with immunoSEQ multiplex PCR; TCRdb holds only in-frame clones, not every one. This table has roughly 190,000 clones, roughly 91% appearing once. The sequenced sample was peripheral blood. The TCR was taken from a man aged 35 to 55 with active or convalescent COVID-19. The J gene is TRBJ2-7, the V gene TRBV6-5; 7 bases fit TRBD1. The CDR3 DNA follows: TGTGCCAGCAGTTACGACAGGGTCGGACGCGAGCAGTACTTC. The encoded protein is CASSYDRVGREQYF.